The next 20 T cell receptor beta chains were all read from a single sample in a study of HIV-infected patients and healthy controls (dated by TCRdb to between 2013 and 2015). Whole blood was used without cell fractionation, so all unsorted peripheral T cells were reflected in the repertoire. To prepare the library, 5' RACE was applied. The sample was run on an Illumina MiSeq. 400 to 650 ng RNA was reverse transcribed with SuperScript III using primers against the alpha and beta constant regions. Separate alpha and beta chain libraries were made by chain-specific third strand synthesis with multiplexing indices. TCRdb handled the public reads itself, with Q25 trimming in fastp and clone calling in MiXCR, and kept productive beta chains. Every entry covers one CDR3 protein and lists the most common genes and DNA from its rows. The sample table contains under 20,000 distinct CDR3 sequences; only one count was recorded for around 10% of them. Under 4% of the sample goes to the ten largest clones.

The sample was blood. These receptor sequences come from an adult in good health.

This clonotype has at least ten counts. V and J are TRBV5-1 and TRBJ2-3, with 7 bases aligning to TRBD2. This CDR3 is built from 14 residues. V was pared by 6 bases and J by 3 bases, with 7 bases of the junction left unmatched. Germline values: CDR1 SGHRS, CDR2 YFSETQ. The CDR3 nucleotides are TGCGCCAGCACACTAGCGTCTACAACAGATACGCAGTATTTT. This translates into CASTLASTTDTQYF.

This clonotype was seen a few times. The rearrangement links TRBV27 to TRBJ1-4; D call uncertain. Between the trimmed V and J ends, which lost 5 bases and 0 bases, there was a span of 16 bases. The CDR3 loop spans 17 amino acids. Germline V gene data show CDR1 as MNHEY and CDR2 as SMNVEV (reference sequence). CDR3 in amino acids: CASSPIRTQATNEKLFF. The CDR3 bases are TGTGCCAGCAGTCCTATCCGGACCCAGGCAACTAATGAAAAACTGTTTTTT.

Many counts were recorded for this clonotype. The gene calls are TRBV7-2 and TRBJ1-2; 7 bases line up with TRBD1. After removal of 1 base from V and 2 bases from J, the junction contained 1 base not matched to a gene. Germline V gene sequence: CDR1 SGHTA, CDR2 FQGNSA. CDR3 size: 14 residues. The CDR3 is CASSLGQGNYGYTF. The CDR3 coding sequence is TGTGCCAGCAGCTTAGGACAGGGCAACTATGGCTACACCTTC.

This clonotype was recorded many times. V is TRBV7-6 and J is TRBJ2-3; D is ambiguous. Trimming took off 2 bases at V and 2 bases at J, with 2 bases between the two ends. Germline loops: CDR1 SGHVS, CDR2 FNYEAQ. The CDR3 sequence is 12 residues long. The chain's CDR3 is CASSLSTDTQYF. The CDR3 nucleotides read TGTGCCAGCAGCTTATCCACAGATACGCAGTATTTT.

This clonotype has ten or more counts. V gene TRBV12-3 or TRBV12-4 combines with J gene TRBJ2-3, with D hard to call. This CDR3 spans 12 amino acids. V gave up 6 bases and J gave up 2 bases, with 6 bases separating them. CDR3 loop: CASSYSTDTQYF. The CDR3 DNA reads as TGTGCCAGCAGCTATTCCACAGATACGCAGTATTTT.

Judged by abundance, this clonotype is medium-sized. The rearrangement links TRBV6-6 to TRBJ2-1, with 11 bases aligning to TRBD2. The V and J ends lost 5 bases and 2 bases, in that order; junction bases with no gene match: 5. This CDR3 is 16 amino acids long. Germline CDR1 reads MNHNY; CDR2 reads SVGAGI (reference sequence). The CDR3 loop reads CASSPGTSGTYNEQFF. CDR3 nucleotide sequence: TGTGCCAGCAGTCCCGGGACTAGCGGTACCTACAATGAGCAGTTCTTC.

The chain is built from TRBV30 and TRBJ2-1; TRBD1 matches 9 bases. The germline gives CDR1 GTSNPN, CDR2 SVGIG (reference sequence). CDR3 size: 15 residues. Trimming removed 1 base from V and 8 bases from J; junction bases left unmatched: 9. The CDR3 bases are TGTGCCTGGAGTGGAGGGACAGGGCACGGGGATGAGCAGTTCTTC. It yields the protein CAWSGGTGHGDEQFF.

At least ten counts were recorded for this clonotype. The rearrangement joins TRBV30 to TRBJ2-1; possible D gene TRBD2, 5 bases. This CDR3 is built from 16 residues. The V end was cut by 0 bases, the J end by 0 bases, with 12 bases between. Germline V gene data show CDR1 as GTSNPN and CDR2 as SVGIG (reference sequence). The CDR3 DNA reads TGTGCCTGGAGTGTACCCGGGATCAGCTCCTACAATGAGCAGTTCTTC. Protein: CAWSVPGISSYNEQFF.

This clonotype counts as medium-sized. The chain carries TRBV4-3 and TRBJ2-3; 7 bases agree with TRBD2. J was trimmed by 6 bases and V by 1 base; bases with no gene match: 7. In germline, CDR1 is LGHNA, CDR2 YSLEER. The CDR3 runs 15 residues. The CDR3 is CASSQGAGRMDTQYF. The DNA for the CDR3 is TGCGCCAGCAGCCAAGGGGCCGGGAGGATGGATACGCAGTATTTT.

There are a few counts of this clonotype. The rearrangement joins TRBV11-2 to TRBJ2-1; 7 nucleotides align to TRBD2. CDR1 is SGHAT, CDR2 FQNNGV, per germline. With V trimmed by 5 bases and J by 12 bases, 10 bases remained unmatched. This CDR3 spans 13 amino acids. The CDR3 bases are TGTGCCAGCAGCGCCTCACCTGCTAGCGGGCAGTTCTTC. Translating gives CASSASPASGQFF.

This clonotype was seen ten or more times. The rearrangement joins TRBV7-2 to TRBJ2-3; D gene unclear. Trimming took 4 bases from V and 2 from J, leaving 10 bases between them. The CDR3 runs to 14 residues. Germline assignment: CDR1 SGHTA and CDR2 FQGNSA. CDR3 sequence: CASSWGSLTDTQYF. DNA for the CDR3: TGTGCCAGCAGCTGGGGTAGTCTCACAGATACGCAGTATTTT.

This rearrangement joins TRBV20-1 to TRBJ2-1; TRBD2 aligns across 14 bases. The CDR3 length is 16 residues. Germline V gene data show CDR1 as DFQATT and CDR2 as SNEGSKA (reference sequence). The trim removed 6 bases at V and 1 base at J, leaving 5 bases unmatched. In nucleotides, the CDR3 is TGCAGTGCAACCGGGACTAGCGGGAGATCCTACAATGAGCAGTTCTTC. This translates into CSATGTSGRSYNEQFF.

This clonotype was observed at least ten times. V is TRBV12-3 or TRBV12-4 and J is TRBJ2-5; D is unresolved. V was shortened by 6 bases and J by 2 bases, with 4 bases between the two germline ends. This CDR3 has 11 residues. The CDR3 DNA follows: TGTGCCAGCAGGGGACAAGAGACCCAGTACTTC. Protein product: CASRGQETQYF.

This clonotype is judged medium-sized. The chain links TRBV6-6 to TRBJ2-4, with 12 bases fitting TRBD2. Germline V gene lookup returns CDR1 MNHNY and CDR2 SVGAGI (reference sequence). This CDR3 region has 20 residues. The V and J ends lost 10 bases and 8 bases, in that order; junction bases with no gene match: 27. The CDR3 region has the DNA TGTGCCACAGCAAGTAGACTAGCGGGAGCCCTATTGCCTGGGCAGGACATTCAGTACTTC. Its protein product is CATASRLAGALLPGQDIQYF.

This clonotype has ten or more counts. The V gene is TRBV12-3 or TRBV12-4, the J gene TRBJ2-2; unclear D gene. This CDR3 region has 12 residues. Trimming cost V 6 bases and J 7 bases, with 9 bases left between them. The CDR3 protein is CASRTGIGELFF. The CDR3 nucleotides are TGTGCCAGCAGAACCGGTATCGGGGAGCTGTTTTTT.

This clonotype was counted many times. The chain is built from TRBV5-1 and TRBJ2-2; TRBD1 matches at 8 bases. Germline assignment: CDR1 SGHRS and CDR2 YFSETQ. After removal of 1 base from V and 4 bases from J, the junction contained 3 bases not matched to a gene. This CDR3 has 15 residues. CDR3 amino acids: CASSLSTGATGELFF. In DNA, the CDR3 is TGCGCCAGCAGCTTGTCGACAGGGGCCACCGGGGAGCTGTTTTTT.

This clonotype was detected only a few times. The chain joins TRBV7-2 to TRBJ1-4; D may be TRBD1 (6 bases). The V gene lost 1 base and the J gene lost 3 bases, with 12 bases spanning the gap. CDR1 is SGHTA and CDR2 is FQGNSA in the germline V gene. The length of the CDR3 is 16 residues. As DNA, the CDR3 is TGTGCCAGCAGCTTAGTGTTCGCAGGGGCTAATGAAAAACTGTTTTTT. As protein: CASSLVFAGANEKLFF. The full variable domain, with the rest looked up from reference TRBV7-2 and TRBJ1-4, is GAGVSQSPSNKVTEKGKDVELRCDPISGHTALYWYRQSLGQGLEFLIYFQGNSAPDKSGLPSDRFSAERTGGSVSTLTIQRTQQEDSAVYLCASSLVFAGANEKLFFGSGTQLSVL.

This clonotype is medium-sized in the sample. V is TRBV20-1 and J is TRBJ2-5, with D uncertain. The CDR3 sequence is 12 residues long. With 6 bases removed from V and 4 bases from J, the gap between germline ends came to 12 bases. Germline V gene sequence: CDR1 DFQATT, CDR2 SNEGSKA (reference sequence). As DNA, the CDR3 is TGCAGTGCCCCCTCTGATGGAGAGACCCAGTACTTC. Its translation: CSAPSDGETQYF.

This clonotype ranks as medium-sized. This chain uses TRBV12-2 with TRBJ2-2; the listed D gene, TRBD1, was not tested against the DNA. TRBV12-2 is a pseudogene segment. CDR3 size: 19 residues. CDR3 region: CASRQGRGSPTWNTGELFF. The CDR3 DNA reads TGTGCAAGTCGACAAGGCAGGGGATCCCCGACGTGGAACACCGGGGAGCTGTTTTTT.

The chain is built from TRBV7-9 and TRBJ1-2; D not certain. V was shortened by 1 base and J by 5 bases, with 11 bases between the two germline ends. Germline CDR1 is SEHNR and CDR2 is FQNEAQ (reference sequence). CDR3 size: 14 residues. CDR3: CASSLEGSGYGYTF. CDR3 DNA: TGTGCCAGCAGCTTAGAGGGCAGTGGATATGGCTACACCTTC.